The 4 T cell receptor beta chains reported below all come from one sample, sequenced in a study of T cells in Graves' hyperthyroidism and ophthalmopathy (dated by TCRdb to about 2019). Library prep was done by multiplex PCR. The reads were generated on an Illumina HiSeq 2000. The TCR beta CDR3 regions were amplified from RNA transcripts. For the first round of RT-PCR on the TCR CDR3, the HTBI primer set was used together with the Qiagen OneStep RT-PCR kit. In TCRdb, the public reads were trimmed at Q25 with fastp and aligned with MiXCR, with productive beta chains retained. CDR3 protein duplicates are merged, each entry listing the most common genes and DNA. In this sample the table shows around 620,000 distinct CDR3 sequences, 16% of which occur a single time. The top ten clones comprise 3.5% to 4% of the sample. The specimen sequenced was blood. Receptors originate from a woman under 40 with Graves' hyperthyroidism.

This clonotype was seen a few times. The CDR3 loop reads CASSVESGEETQYF. The CDR3 nucleotides read TGTGCCAGCAGCGTAGAAAGCGGTGAAGAGACCCAGTACTTC. J is TRBJ2-5 and V is TRBV9; D is perhaps TRBD2 (5 bases). Per the germline V gene, CDR1 is SGDLS and CDR2 is YYNGEE. V lost 0 bases, J lost 3 bases, and 9 bases lay in between. This CDR3 has 14 amino acids.

This clonotype occurred a few times. This chain links TRBV5-1 with TRBJ1-1; TRBD1 agrees at 8 bases. Germline CDR1 is SGHRS and CDR2 is YFSETQ. V was clipped by 1 base and J by 7 bases; unmatched bases: 9. The CDR3 has 15 residues. The CDR3 bases are TGCGCCAGCAGCTTGACAGGGGGGGGGATTAGTGAAGCTTTCTTT. Translated: CASSLTGGGISEAFF.

Ten or more counts support this clonotype. The chain combines TRBV28 with TRBJ2-5; perhaps TRBD2 as D (5 bases). This CDR3 region has 13 residues. CDR1 and CDR2 from the germline V gene are MDHEN and SYDVKM. The V and J ends lost 6 bases and 3 bases respectively, with 11 bases between them. Here the CDR3 reads CASRGGGKETQYF. DNA of the CDR3: TGTGCCAGCAGGGGTGGAGGCAAAGAGACCCAGTACTTC. Looking up the rest from reference TRBV28 and TRBJ2-5 gives the full variable domain: DVKVTQSSRYLVKRTGEKVFLECVQDMDHENMFWYRQDPGLGLRLIYFSYDVKMKEKGDIPEGYSVSREKKERFSLILESASTNQTSMYLCASRGGGKETQYFGPGTRLLVL.

This clonotype was counted a few times. The V and J genes are TRBV6-1 and TRBJ2-3; TRBD2 matches at 8 bases. There are 15 residues in the CDR3. Unmatched junction bases numbered 8, after V lost 5 bases and J lost 4 bases. Looked up from germline, CDR1 is MNHNS and CDR2 is SASEGT. CDR3 DNA: TGTGCCAGCAGTAGGGATAGCGGGAAGTCAGATACGCAGTATTTT. Amino acids: CASSRDSGKSDTQYF.